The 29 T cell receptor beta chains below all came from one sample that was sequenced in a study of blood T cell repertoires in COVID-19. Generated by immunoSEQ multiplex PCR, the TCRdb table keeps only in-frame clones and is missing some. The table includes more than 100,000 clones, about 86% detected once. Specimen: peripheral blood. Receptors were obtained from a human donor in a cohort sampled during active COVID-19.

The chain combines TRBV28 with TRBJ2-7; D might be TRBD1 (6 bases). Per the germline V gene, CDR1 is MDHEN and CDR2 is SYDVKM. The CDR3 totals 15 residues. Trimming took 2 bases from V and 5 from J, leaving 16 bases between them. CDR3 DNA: TGTGCCAGCAGTTTACCCAGCCAACAGGGAAACGAGCAGTACTTC. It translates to CASSLPSQQGNEQYF.

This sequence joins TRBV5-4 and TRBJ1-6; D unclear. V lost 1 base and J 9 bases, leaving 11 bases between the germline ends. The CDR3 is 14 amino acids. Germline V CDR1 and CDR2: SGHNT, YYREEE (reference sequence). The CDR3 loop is CASSLRSAGSPLHF. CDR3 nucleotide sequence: TGTGCCAGCAGCTTGAGGTCTGCGGGTTCACCCCTCCACTTT.

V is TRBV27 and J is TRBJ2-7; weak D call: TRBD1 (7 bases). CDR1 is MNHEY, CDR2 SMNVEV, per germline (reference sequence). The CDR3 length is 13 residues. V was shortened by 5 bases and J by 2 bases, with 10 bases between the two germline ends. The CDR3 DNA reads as TGTGCCAGCAGTGACAGGGAGGCCTACGAGCAGTACTTC. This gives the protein CASSDREAYEQYF.

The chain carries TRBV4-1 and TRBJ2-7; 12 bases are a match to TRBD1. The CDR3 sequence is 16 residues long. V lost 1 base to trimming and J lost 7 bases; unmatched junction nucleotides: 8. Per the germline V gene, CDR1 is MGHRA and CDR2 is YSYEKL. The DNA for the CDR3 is TGCGCCAGCAGCCAAGGTCGGGACAGGGGGCTGAGGGAGCAGTACTTC. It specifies CASSQGRDRGLREQYF.

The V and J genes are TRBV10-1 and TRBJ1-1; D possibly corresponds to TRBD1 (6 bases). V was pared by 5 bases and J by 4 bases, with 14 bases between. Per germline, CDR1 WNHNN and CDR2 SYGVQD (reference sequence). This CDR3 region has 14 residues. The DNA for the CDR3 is TGCGCCAGCAGTTTGACACAGGGTATCACTGAAGCTTTCTTT. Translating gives CASSLTQGITEAFF.

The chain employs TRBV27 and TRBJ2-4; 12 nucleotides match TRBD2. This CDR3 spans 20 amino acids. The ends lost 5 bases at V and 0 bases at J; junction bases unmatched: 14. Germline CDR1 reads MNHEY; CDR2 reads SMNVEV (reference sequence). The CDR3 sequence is CASSPVTGTSGSVAKNIQYF. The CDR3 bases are TGTGCCAGCAGTCCCGTTACCGGGACTAGCGGGTCCGTAGCCAAAAACATTCAGTACTTC.

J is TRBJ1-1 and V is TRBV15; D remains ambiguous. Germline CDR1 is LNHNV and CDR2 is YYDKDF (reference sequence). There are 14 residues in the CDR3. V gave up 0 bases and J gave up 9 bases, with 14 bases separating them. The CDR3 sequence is CATSRDKAGMKAFF. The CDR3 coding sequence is TGTGCCACCAGCAGAGATAAAGCGGGGATGAAAGCTTTCTTT.

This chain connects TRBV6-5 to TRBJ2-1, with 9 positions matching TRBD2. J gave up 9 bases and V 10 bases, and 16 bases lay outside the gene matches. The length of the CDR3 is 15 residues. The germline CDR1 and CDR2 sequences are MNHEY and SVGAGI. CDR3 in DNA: TGTGCCACCCAAAGCCCTAGCGGGAAGGAGACTGAGCAGTTCTTC. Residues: CATQSPSGKETEQFF.

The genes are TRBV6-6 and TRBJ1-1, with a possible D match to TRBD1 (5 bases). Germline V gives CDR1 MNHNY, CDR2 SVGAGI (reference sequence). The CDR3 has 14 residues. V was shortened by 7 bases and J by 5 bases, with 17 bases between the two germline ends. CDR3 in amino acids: CASTMDGGGTEAFF. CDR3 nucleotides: TGTGCCAGCACCATGGACGGCGGGGGGACTGAAGCTTTCTTT.

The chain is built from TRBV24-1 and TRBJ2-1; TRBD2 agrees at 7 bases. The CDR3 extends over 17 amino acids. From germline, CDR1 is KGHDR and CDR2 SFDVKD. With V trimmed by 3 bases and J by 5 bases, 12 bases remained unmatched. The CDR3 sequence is CATSDLGRQGGNNEQFF. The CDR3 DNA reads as TGTGCCACCAGTGATCTGGGCCGGCAGGGAGGGAACAATGAGCAGTTCTTC.

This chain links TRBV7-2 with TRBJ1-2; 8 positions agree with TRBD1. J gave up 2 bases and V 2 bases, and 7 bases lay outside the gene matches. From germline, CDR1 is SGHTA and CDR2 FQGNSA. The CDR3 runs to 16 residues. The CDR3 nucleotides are TGTGCCAGCAGCTTACCAGGACAGGGAGGCAACTATGGCTACACCTTC. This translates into CASSLPGQGGNYGYTF.

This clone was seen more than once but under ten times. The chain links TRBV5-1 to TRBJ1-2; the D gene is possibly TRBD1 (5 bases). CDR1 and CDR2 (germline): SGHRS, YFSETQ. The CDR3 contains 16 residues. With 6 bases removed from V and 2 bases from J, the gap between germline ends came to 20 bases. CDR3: CASTQQPGEGNYGYTF. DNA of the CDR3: TGCGCCAGCACCCAACAACCGGGGGAAGGCAACTATGGCTACACCTTC.

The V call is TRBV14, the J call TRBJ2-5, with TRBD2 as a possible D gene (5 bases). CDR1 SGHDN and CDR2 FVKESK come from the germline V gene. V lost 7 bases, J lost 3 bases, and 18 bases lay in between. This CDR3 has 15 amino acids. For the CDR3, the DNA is TGTGCCAGCATCCCTCAGGAGGTTAGTAAAGAGACCCAGTACTTC. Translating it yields CASIPQEVSKETQYF.

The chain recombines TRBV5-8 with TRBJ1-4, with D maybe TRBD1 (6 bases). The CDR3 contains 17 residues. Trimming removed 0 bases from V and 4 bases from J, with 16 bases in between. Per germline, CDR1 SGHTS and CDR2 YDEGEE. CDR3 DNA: TGTGCCAGCAGCTTGGGAAGGGGGACCCTTCTTAATGAAAAACTGTTTTTT. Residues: CASSLGRGTLLNEKLFF. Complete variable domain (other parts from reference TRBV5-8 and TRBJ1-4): EAGVTQSPTHLIKTRGQQATLRCSPISGHTSVYWYQQALGLGLQFLLWYDEGEERNRGNFPPRFSGRQFPNYSSELNVNALELEDSALYLCASSLGRGTLLNEKLFFGSGTQLSVL.

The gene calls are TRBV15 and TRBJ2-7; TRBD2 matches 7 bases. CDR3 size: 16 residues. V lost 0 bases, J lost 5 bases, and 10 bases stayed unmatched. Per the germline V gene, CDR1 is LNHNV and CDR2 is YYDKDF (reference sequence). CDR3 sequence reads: CATSRDMAGAGHEQYF. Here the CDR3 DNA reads TGTGCCACCAGCAGAGATATGGCGGGAGCAGGCCACGAGCAGTACTTC.

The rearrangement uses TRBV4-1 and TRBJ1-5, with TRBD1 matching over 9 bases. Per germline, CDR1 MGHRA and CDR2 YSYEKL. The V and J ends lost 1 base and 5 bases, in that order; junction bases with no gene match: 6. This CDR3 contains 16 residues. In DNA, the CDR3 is TGCGCCAGCAGCCAAGGGGTGACAGGGGGTTATCAGCCCCAGCATTTT. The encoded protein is CASSQGVTGGYQPQHF.

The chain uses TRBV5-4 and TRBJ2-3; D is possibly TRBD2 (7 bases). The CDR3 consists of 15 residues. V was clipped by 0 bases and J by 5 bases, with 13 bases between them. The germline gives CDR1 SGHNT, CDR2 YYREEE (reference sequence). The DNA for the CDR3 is TGTGCCAGCAGCTTGGAAGGGGGGGGGCAAGATACGCAGTATTTT. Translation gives CASSLEGGGQDTQYF.

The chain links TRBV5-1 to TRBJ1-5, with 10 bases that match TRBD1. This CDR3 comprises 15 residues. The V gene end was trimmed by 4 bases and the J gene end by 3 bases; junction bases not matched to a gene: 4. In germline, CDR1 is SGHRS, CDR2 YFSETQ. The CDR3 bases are TGCGCCAGCAGCCCCGGACAGGGGGACAATCAGCCCCAGCATTTT. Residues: CASSPGQGDNQPQHF.

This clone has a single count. CDR3 in DNA: TGTGCCAGCAGCCCCTCCGGGACAGGGAAAAGGTGGAATCAGCCCCAGCATTTT. Translation gives CASSPSGTGKRWNQPQHF. This sequence joins TRBV3-1 (or the pseudogene TRBV3-2) and TRBJ1-5; 9 positions match TRBD1. Germline trimming cut 4 bases from V and 4 bases from J; bases unmatched to any gene: 14. The germline V gene encodes CDR1 LGHDT and CDR2 YNNKEL (reference sequence). The CDR3 covers 18 residues.

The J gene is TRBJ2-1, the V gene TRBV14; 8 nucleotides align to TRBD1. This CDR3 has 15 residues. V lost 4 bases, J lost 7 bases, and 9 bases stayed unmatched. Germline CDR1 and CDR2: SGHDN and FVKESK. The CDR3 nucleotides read TGTGCCAGCAGCCGACAGGGGCGGCGCCTGAATGAGCAGTTCTTC. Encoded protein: CASSRQGRRLNEQFF.

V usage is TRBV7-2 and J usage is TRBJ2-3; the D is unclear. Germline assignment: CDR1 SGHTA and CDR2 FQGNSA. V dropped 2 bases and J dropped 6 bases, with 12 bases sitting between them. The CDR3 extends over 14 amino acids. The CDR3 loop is CASSLRPRLDTQYF. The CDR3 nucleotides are TGTGCCAGCAGCTTAAGACCCAGGTTGGATACGCAGTATTTT.

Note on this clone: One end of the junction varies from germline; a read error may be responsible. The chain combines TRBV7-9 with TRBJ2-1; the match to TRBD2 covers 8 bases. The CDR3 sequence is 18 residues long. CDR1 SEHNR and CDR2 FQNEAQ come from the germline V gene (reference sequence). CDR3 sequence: CASSFSTPGLGSHNEQFF. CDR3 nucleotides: TGTGCCAGCAGCTTCAGTACCCCGGGACTAGGCTCCCACAATGAGCAGTTCTTC.

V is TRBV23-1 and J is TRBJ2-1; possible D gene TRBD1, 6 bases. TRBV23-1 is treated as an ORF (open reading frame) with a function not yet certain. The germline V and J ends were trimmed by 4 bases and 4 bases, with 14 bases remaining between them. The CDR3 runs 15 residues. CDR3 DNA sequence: TGCGCCAGCAGTCCCCACAGGGCAAGTTACAATGAGCAGTTCTTC. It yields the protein CASSPHRASYNEQFF.

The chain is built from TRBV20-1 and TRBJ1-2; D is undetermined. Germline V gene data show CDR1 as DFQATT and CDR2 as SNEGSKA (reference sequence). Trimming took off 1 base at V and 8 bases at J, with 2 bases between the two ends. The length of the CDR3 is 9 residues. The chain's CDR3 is CSARAGYTF. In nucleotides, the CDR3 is TGCAGTGCTAGAGCAGGCTACACCTTC.

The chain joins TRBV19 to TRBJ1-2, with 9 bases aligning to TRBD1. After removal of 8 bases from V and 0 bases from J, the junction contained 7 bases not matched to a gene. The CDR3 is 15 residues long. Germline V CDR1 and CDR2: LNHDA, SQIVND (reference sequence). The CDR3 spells CASRRDREANYGYTF. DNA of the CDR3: TGTGCCAGTCGCCGGGACAGGGAAGCTAACTATGGCTACACCTTC.

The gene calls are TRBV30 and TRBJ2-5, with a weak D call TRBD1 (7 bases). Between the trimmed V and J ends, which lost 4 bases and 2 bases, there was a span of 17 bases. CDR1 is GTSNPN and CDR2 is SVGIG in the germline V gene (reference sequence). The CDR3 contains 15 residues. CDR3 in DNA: TGTGCCTGGACCCGGAGGGGGCTTCTACAAGAGACCCAGTACTTC. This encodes CAWTRRGLLQETQYF.

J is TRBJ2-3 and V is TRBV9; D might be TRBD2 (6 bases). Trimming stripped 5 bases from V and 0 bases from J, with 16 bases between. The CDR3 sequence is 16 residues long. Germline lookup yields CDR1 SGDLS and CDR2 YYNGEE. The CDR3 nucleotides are TGTGCCAGCAGTTACCTAGGGGCGGGGAGCACAGATACGCAGTATTTT. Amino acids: CASSYLGAGSTDTQYF.

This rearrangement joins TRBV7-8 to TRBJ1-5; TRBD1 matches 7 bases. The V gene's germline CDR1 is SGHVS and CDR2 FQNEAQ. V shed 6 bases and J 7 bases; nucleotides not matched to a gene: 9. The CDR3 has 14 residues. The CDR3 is CASSRQGYGQPQHF. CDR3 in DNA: TGTGCCAGCAGTCGACAGGGTTATGGCCAGCCCCAGCATTTT.

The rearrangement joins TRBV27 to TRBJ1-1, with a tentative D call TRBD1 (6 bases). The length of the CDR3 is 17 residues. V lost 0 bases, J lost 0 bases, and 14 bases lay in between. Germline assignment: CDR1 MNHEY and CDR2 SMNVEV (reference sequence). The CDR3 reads CASSLSAPGHMNTEAFF. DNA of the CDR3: TGTGCCAGCAGTTTATCGGCTCCGGGACATATGAACACTGAAGCTTTCTTT.